The clone carrying this T cell receptor beta chain was detected only once. The target antigen is unknown. V lost 5 bases and J lost 6, with 13 bases in between. The CDR3 loop spans 13 amino acids. CDR1 SGHNT and CDR2 YENEEA come from the germline V gene. Method: immunoSEQ multiplex PCR; TCRdb's copy keeps in-frame clones and lacks some. Of about 100,000 clones in the sample, about 86% were seen once. This sample was taken from a study of T cell responses to AZD1222 COVID-19 vaccine. Study-level results: Just 5 or 6 AZD1222 recipients tested seropositive at baseline.

The origin of this receptor is an adult in good health. The sequencing here drew on peripheral blood, taken on day 0 of AZD1222 vaccination. The J gene is TRBJ1-1, the V gene TRBV11-3; a weak D match, TRBD1 (5 bases). CDR3 coding DNA: TGTGCCAGCAGCCGTTATGGGGGGGCTGAAGCTTTCTTT. Residues: CASSRYGGAEAFF.